The next 16 T cell receptor beta chains were all read from a single sample in a study of T cell responses to AZD1222 COVID-19 vaccine. The repertoire was sequenced with immunoSEQ multiplex PCR; TCRdb's copy has only in-frame clones and lacks some. The sample carries under 70,000 clones, 76% recorded once. Sequenced here: peripheral blood, sampled on day 0 of AZD1222 vaccination. These receptors were obtained from an adult in good health.

This chain connects TRBV9 to TRBJ2-7, with 8 bases matching TRBD1. From germline, CDR1 is SGDLS and CDR2 YYNGEE. The CDR3 runs 14 residues. V shed 3 bases, J shed 3 bases, and the junction held 5 bases outside the gene matches. The CDR3 DNA follows: TGTGCCAGCAGCGGGACAGGGAGAGGCTACGAGCAGTACTTC. As protein: CASSGTGRGYEQYF.

This clone has ten or more counts. The CDR3 loop reads CASSQAPGTYEQYF. The CDR3 DNA is TGCGCCAGCAGCCAAGCCCCAGGGACCTACGAGCAGTACTTC. The V gene is TRBV4-1, the J gene TRBJ2-7; TRBD1 is a possible D gene (5 bases). The V end was cut by 1 base, the J end by 2 bases, with 9 bases between. Germline loops: CDR1 MGHRA, CDR2 YSYEKL. The CDR3 spans 14 residues.

The sample holds a few counts of this clone. This rearrangement joins TRBV4-3 to TRBJ2-3; TRBD1 might be the D (6 bases). The V and J ends lost 0 bases and 2 bases respectively, with 12 bases between them. Germline lookup yields CDR1 LGHNA and CDR2 YSLEER. CDR3 length equals 16 residues. CDR3 coding DNA: TGCGCCAGCAGCCAAGATTTGGACAGTTACACAGATACGCAGTATTTT. This encodes CASSQDLDSYTDTQYF.

The J gene is TRBJ1-2, the V gene TRBV6-2 or TRBV6-3, with D possibly being TRBD1 (5 bases). Trimming shortened V by 6 bases and J by 4 bases, and 12 bases separated the two germline ends. In germline, CDR1 is MNHEY, CDR2 SVGEGT. The CDR3 extends over 13 amino acids. In DNA, the CDR3 is TGTGCCAGCAGCCTTGGGGCACCCTATGGCTACACCTTC. Its translation: CASSLGAPYGYTF.

The chain has TRBV21-1 and TRBJ1-3; the table's TRBD1 call for D was not verified on the DNA. TRBV21-1 is flagged as a pseudogene. CDR3 length: 19 residues. CDR3 in amino acids: CASSSPLGDRGLSGNTIYF. The CDR3 coding sequence is TGTGCCAGCAGCTCCCCCCTGGGGGACAGGGGGCTCTCTGGAAACACCATATATTTT.

The chain has TRBV19 and TRBJ2-7; no clear D gene. Trimming took 5 bases from V and 2 from J, leaving 10 bases between them. Germline V gene sequence: CDR1 LNHDA, CDR2 SQIVND (reference sequence). The CDR3 length is 13 residues. The CDR3 DNA reads as TGTGCCAGTAGTGCGTTCCTAGCCTACGAGCAGTACTTC. It specifies CASSAFLAYEQYF.

This clone qualifies as medium-sized. The chain employs TRBV14 and TRBJ2-1; D possibly matches TRBD1 or TRBD2 (5 bases each). Germline CDR1 SGHDN, CDR2 FVKESK. Trimming took 8 bases from V and 4 from J, leaving 15 bases between them. This CDR3 has 14 residues. For the CDR3, the DNA is TGTGCCAGCCGACAGAGGGGAGATTACAATGAGCAGTTCTTC. Translating gives CASRQRGDYNEQFF. Combining the CDR3 with reference TRBV14 and TRBJ2-1 gives the whole variable domain EAGVTQFPSHSVIEKGQTVTLRCDPISGHDNLYWYRRVMGKEIKFLLHFVKESKQDESGMPNNRFLAERTGGTYSTLKVQPAELEDSGVYFCASRQRGDYNEQFFGPGTRLTVL.

This sequence joins TRBV7-2 and TRBJ2-2, with D unresolved. The CDR3 runs 16 residues. V lost 0 bases and J 1 base, leaving 9 bases between the germline ends. CDR1 is SGHTA, CDR2 FQGNSA, per germline. The DNA for the CDR3 is TGTGCCAGCAGCTTAGCGGGCAAGGGGAACACCGGGGAGCTGTTTTTT. This encodes CASSLAGKGNTGELFF.

The chain carries TRBV18 and TRBJ2-3; TRBD1 matches 8 bases. Germline trimming cut 7 bases from V and 4 bases from J; bases unmatched to any gene: 7. Germline loops: CDR1 KGHSH, CDR2 LQKENI. This CDR3 has 14 residues. CDR3 sequence: CASFTGTGSDTQYF. CDR3 DNA: TGTGCCAGCTTTACCGGGACAGGTTCAGATACGCAGTATTTT.

The rearrangement joins TRBV5-4 to TRBJ2-5; 11 bases are shared with TRBD2. This CDR3 has 16 residues. V was clipped by 3 bases and J by 5 bases; unmatched bases: 9. Germline assignment: CDR1 SGHNT and CDR2 YYREEE (reference sequence). This CDR3 is CASSSRLAGLRETQYF. The DNA of the CDR3 is TGTGCCAGCAGCTCGAGACTAGCGGGGCTGAGGGAGACCCAGTACTTC.

This clone was detected only once. J is TRBJ2-7 and V is TRBV7-2, with 8 bases aligning to TRBD1. Germline V gene sequence: CDR1 SGHTA, CDR2 FQGNSA. The V and J ends lost 1 base and 4 bases, in that order; junction bases with no gene match: 6. The CDR3 covers 15 residues. The CDR3, as DNA: TGTGCCAGCAGCTTAGACGGGACAGGAAAATACGAGCAGTACTTC. This gives the protein CASSLDGTGKYEQYF.

This chain links TRBV4-3 with TRBJ2-5, with a weak D call TRBD2 (7 bases). The CDR3 is made up of 15 amino acids. Germline loops: CDR1 LGHNA, CDR2 YSLEER. Trimming removed 1 base at V and 7 bases at J, with 16 bases between. In DNA form, the CDR3 reads TGCGCCAGCAGCCAAGCGGCGGGGGCCTACGGGACCCAGTACTTC. This codes for CASSQAAGAYGTQYF.

The chain combines TRBV28 with TRBJ1-1, with D possibly matching TRBD1 (6 bases). CDR3 size: 14 residues. CDR1 is MDHEN and CDR2 is SYDVKM in the germline V gene. Trimming pared 5 bases from V and 6 bases from J, leaving 16 bases between. DNA for the CDR3: TGTGCCAGCAGTGTCGACAGGCGCGGAGCTGAAGCTTTCTTT. Translated: CASSVDRRGAEAFF.

A few counts support this clone. The chain combines TRBV5-6 with TRBJ2-4; D is tentatively TRBD1 or TRBD2 (5 bases each). Trimming removed 3 bases at V and 6 bases at J, with 13 bases between. Germline CDR1 and CDR2: SGHDT and YYEEEE. The CDR3 sequence is 14 residues long. The CDR3 spells CASSSGRLRNIQYF. CDR3 bases: TGTGCCAGCAGCTCGGGACGGCTTCGAAACATTCAGTACTTC.

V and J are TRBV18 and TRBJ2-6; 9 bases are a match to TRBD1. V trimming: 6 bases; J trimming: 4 bases; junction bases outside the gene matches: 4. The CDR3 sequence is 15 residues long. The germline gives CDR1 KGHSH, CDR2 LQKENI. The DNA of the CDR3 is TGTGCCAGCTCGGCACAGGGGGCCGGGGCCAACGTCCTGACTTTC. Amino acids: CASSAQGAGANVLTF.

The chain links TRBV12-2 to TRBJ2-2; TRBD2, the D gene given by the table, was not confirmed from the DNA. TRBV12-2 has pseudogene status. The length of the CDR3 is 16 residues. This CDR3 reads CASRLAGTSGAGELFF. In DNA, the CDR3 is TGTGCAAGTCGCTTAGCGGGGACTAGCGGGGCCGGGGAGCTGTTTTTT.